The clone carrying this TCR beta chain has just a few counts. Its antigen is undetermined. The authors gated naive CD8 T cells as CD8+CD4-CCR7+CD45RA+ for sorting. Germline CDR1 is MDHEN and CDR2 is SYDVKM. The CDR3 extends over 13 amino acids. V was pared by 9 bases and J by 3 bases, with 11 bases between. TCRdb itself ran the PCR reads through MiXCR, one entry per CDR3 protein. The sample carries 100,000 or so distinct CDR3 sequences, over 30% recorded once. The record originates from a study of molecular identifiers for immune sequencing clone quantification. Overall study findings and caveats: Over 98% of CMV-specific effector molecules, but under 1% of naive ones, were in clones above 20 copies. Identical TCR molecules sharing a barcode could underestimate highly expanded clone sizes. Jurkat TCR RNA from one cell was spiked into about a million naive cells, and it was reportedly detectable there.

Source material: naive CD8+ T cells from blood, with Jurkat cell RNA spiked in. Sample subset: FACS-sorted CD8+CD4-CCR7+CD45RA+ naive T cells. The V call is TRBV28, the J call TRBJ2-2, with D unresolved. This sequence was found in a human donor in good health. Some libraries in this study had Jurkat cell RNA spiked in. The CDR3 reads CASLPLHTGELFF. CDR3 DNA sequence: TGTGCCAGTTTACCACTGCACACCGGGGAGCTGTTTTTT. Full variable domain (rest looked up from reference TRBV28 and TRBJ2-2): DVKVTQSSRYLVKRTGEKVFLECVQDMDHENMFWYRQDPGLGLRLIYFSYDVKMKEKGDIPEGYSVSREKKERFSLILESASTNQTSMYLCASLPLHTGELFFGEGSRLTVL.